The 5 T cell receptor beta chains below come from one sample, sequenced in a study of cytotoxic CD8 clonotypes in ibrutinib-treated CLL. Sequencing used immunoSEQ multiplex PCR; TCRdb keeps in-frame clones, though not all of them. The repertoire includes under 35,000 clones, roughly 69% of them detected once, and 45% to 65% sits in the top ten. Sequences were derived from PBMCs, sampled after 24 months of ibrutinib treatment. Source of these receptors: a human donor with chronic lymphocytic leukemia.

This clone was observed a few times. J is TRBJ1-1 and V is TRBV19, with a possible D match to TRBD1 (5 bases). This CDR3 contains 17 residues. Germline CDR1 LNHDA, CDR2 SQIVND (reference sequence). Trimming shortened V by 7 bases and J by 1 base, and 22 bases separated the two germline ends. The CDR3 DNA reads TGTGCCAGTACCCCCCTATGGGGCGACAGCAAGAACACTGAAGCTTTCTTT. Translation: CASTPLWGDSKNTEAFF.

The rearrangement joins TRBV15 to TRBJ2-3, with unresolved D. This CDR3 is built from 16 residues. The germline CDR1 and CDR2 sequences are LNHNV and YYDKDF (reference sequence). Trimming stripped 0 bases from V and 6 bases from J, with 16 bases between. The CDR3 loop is CATSRDPLVVSDTQYF. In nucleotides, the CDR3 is TGTGCCACCAGCAGAGATCCCCTAGTGGTGTCGGATACGCAGTATTTT. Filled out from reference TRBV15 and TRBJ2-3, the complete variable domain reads DAMVIQNPRYQVTQFGKPVTLSCSQTLNHNVMYWYQQKSSQAPKLLFHYYDKDFNNEADTPDNFQSRRPNTSFCFLDIRSPGLGDTAMYLCATSRDPLVVSDTQYFGPGTRLTVL.

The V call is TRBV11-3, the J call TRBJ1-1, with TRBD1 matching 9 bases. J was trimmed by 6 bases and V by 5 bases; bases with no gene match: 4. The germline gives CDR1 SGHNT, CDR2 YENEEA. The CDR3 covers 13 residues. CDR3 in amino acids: CASSIQGAAEAFF. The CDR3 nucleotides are TGTGCCAGCAGCATACAGGGGGCCGCTGAAGCTTTCTTT.

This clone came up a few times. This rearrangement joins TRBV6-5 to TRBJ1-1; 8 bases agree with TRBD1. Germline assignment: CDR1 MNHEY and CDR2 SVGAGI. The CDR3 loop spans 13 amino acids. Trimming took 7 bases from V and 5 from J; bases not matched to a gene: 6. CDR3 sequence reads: CASIRQGRTEAFF. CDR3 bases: TGTGCCAGCATCCGACAGGGGCGGACTGAAGCTTTCTTT.

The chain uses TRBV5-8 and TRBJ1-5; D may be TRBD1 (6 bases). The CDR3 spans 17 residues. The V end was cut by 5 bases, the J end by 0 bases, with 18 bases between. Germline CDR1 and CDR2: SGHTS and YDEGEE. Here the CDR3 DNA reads TGTGCCAGCAGTTGGGTGCCACAGGGATCTAGCAATCAGCCCCAGCATTTT. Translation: CASSWVPQGSSNQPQHF.